The TCR beta chain described here comes from a study of T cell responses to AZD1222 COVID-19 vaccine. Overall study context: Second-dose groups at about 4 or about 12 weeks were pooled.

Profiled with immunoSEQ multiplex PCR; TCRdb holds only in-frame clones, not every one. The sample has 150,000 to 200,000 clones; 80% to 95% are singletons. CDR3 length equals 15 residues. The V gene's germline CDR1 is MNHNY and CDR2 SVGAGI (reference sequence). J was trimmed by 3 bases and V by 4 bases; bases with no gene match: 6. Findings and limits, study-wide: White British people made up most donors, females outnumbered males, and clonal diversity was possibly underestimated.

On this clone itself: Its antigen is not known.

Sequencing used peripheral blood, obtained on day 0 of AZD1222 vaccination. The clonotype originates from an adult in good health. The V gene is TRBV6-6, the J gene TRBJ2-1; 7 bases map to TRBD1. DNA of the CDR3: TGTGCCAGCAGTTCCCCGGGACAGAACTACAATGAGCAGTTCTTC. The encoded protein is CASSSPGQNYNEQFF.